This T cell receptor beta chain came from a study of identical twins. Everyone who gave samples was a healthy Caucasian. TCRdb independently ran MiXCR on the 5' RACE reads; one entry per CDR3 protein. The sample yields a few hundred thousand distinct CDR3 sequences, roughly 9% seen once. Sequenced: naive T cells sorted from blood. The TCR originated in a woman aged 45 to 65 in good health.

The CDR3 region has the DNA TGCGCCAGCAGCTTGGAACCGGGAGGAGGACAGCCCCAGCATTTT. Its translation is CASSLEPGGGQPQHF. The V gene is TRBV5-1, the J gene TRBJ1-5; no definite D call. The CDR3 spans 15 residues. The V end lost 0 bases, the J end lost 7 bases, and 14 bases lay between the germline ends. Germline CDR1 and CDR2: SGHRS and YFSETQ.